This paragraph reports one T cell receptor (beta chain). Its specific antigen is unknown. Base qualities are missing; no much larger clone stands one base away. The CDR3 holds 15 amino acids from the cysteine to the phenylalanine. Left in the record is the CDR3 DNA by itself, 45 bases read in frame from the first base. The germline V gene yields MNHNS for CDR1 and SASEGT for CDR2. V gives up 5 bases and J gives up 4 bases, and the segment between their germline ends measures 17 bases. Patients with a history of autoimmune disease or receiving systemic immunosuppression were excluded from the trial. Peripheral blood for TCR sequencing was drawn from every dose cohort at baseline, at cycle 4 day 1 and at cycle 7 day 1. The samples were drawn from a first-in-human, open-label, multicenter phase I dose-escalation trial of ivuxolimab. Adults with locally advanced or metastatic head and neck squamous cell, hepatocellular, melanoma or renal cell carcinoma were enrolled in the trial. Before TCR sequencing, CD4+ and CD8+ T cells were separately sorted from peripheral blood.

This sample was taken from a study of OX40 agonist ivuxolimab in advanced cancers. Regarding the study in general: Ivuxolimab was an agonistic, fully human IgG2 monoclonal antibody directed against OX40 (CD134), a costimulatory receptor. In the dose-escalation cohort, about four fifths of patients were male, and the mean age was 60 years with a range of about 20 to 80. Intravenous ivuxolimab was administered to patients every 2 weeks at six dose levels: 0.01, 0.1, 0.3, 1.5, 3 and 10 mg/kg. The point of sequencing TCRbeta in the periphery was to test whether ivuxolimab changed TCR sequence diversity and drove clonal T-cell expansion. The paper reports the monotherapy dose-escalation portion (N ≈ 50 patients) of the phase I ivuxolimab trial. Partial responses occurred in three dose-escalation patients: two with cutaneous melanoma and one with hepatocellular carcinoma. Patients were allowed to have had prior anti-PD-1, anti-PD-L1 or anti-CTLA-4 therapy, and roughly 40% of the dose-escalation patients had been treated with checkpoint inhibitors. Of the approximately 54 dose-escalation patients, hepatocellular carcinoma was present in about 20, melanoma in roughly 15, renal cell carcinoma in 9 and head and neck cancer in 9. The investigation overall reported the following: At doses of 0.1 to 3.0 mg/kg, clonal expansion of both CD4+ and CD8+ blood T cells was observed from baseline to week 6. After ivuxolimab, more expanded clones were found on average in CD8+ T cells than in CD4+ T cells. Low levels of normalized T-cell clonal expansion were also shown by some nonresponding patients. Antigen specificity was not determined for the clonally expanded peripheral T cells. In the 0.1-3.0 mg/kg groups, partial responders had among the lowest normalized peripheral clonal expansion, particularly in CD8+ T cells.

Genomic DNA was isolated from the sorted cells so that the TCRbeta CDR3 region could be sequenced. The immunoSEQ Assay was used for sequencing of TCRbeta CDR3 regions. Sourced from immuneACCESS, this table was stored by TCRdb with only in-frame sequences that have V and J called. A share of the clones is absent; for the studies checked, an unresolved V gene accounts for under half, and the remainder has no known explanation. Here the sample has about 89,000 clones; approximately 90% occur a single time. The ten top clones hold 0.71% of the sample. This sequence was found in an adult with an advanced solid tumor such as melanoma, head and neck, liver or kidney cancer. The sequenced sample was CD4+ or CD8+ T cells sorted from blood, obtained in a trial of the OX40 agonist ivuxolimab. The chain links TRBV6-1 with TRBJ1-2, and TRBD1 may be the D gene, going by 6 matching bases. The sequenced DNA is TGTGCCAGCAGTTCACGAGGGGGAGGGGTCTATGGCTACACCTTC. Its coded protein is CASSSRGGGVYGYTF.